These 4 T cell receptor beta chains originate from one sample sequenced in a study of T cell responses to AZD1222 COVID-19 vaccine. The table came from immunoSEQ multiplex PCR; TCRdb's copy has only in-frame clones and leaves some out. The sample lists approximately 130,000 clones, over 90% seen once, with roughly 0.9% in the top ten. Sequencing was performed on peripheral blood, taken on day 0 of AZD1222 vaccination. These receptor sequences come from an adult in good health.

The chain has TRBV2 and TRBJ2-2; weak D call: TRBD2 (6 bases). Germline values: CDR1 SNHLY, CDR2 FYNNEI. The CDR3 is 14 residues long. The V and J ends lost 7 bases and 5 bases respectively, with 14 bases between them. DNA for the CDR3: TGTGCCAGCAAGGGCGGGGCGGGGACCGGGGAGCTGTTTTTT. Amino acid sequence: CASKGGAGTGELFF.

The CDR3 region has the DNA TGTGCCAGCAGCAACAGGGAGAGCTCTGGAAACACCATATATTTT. This encodes CASSNRESSGNTIYF. This chain links TRBV7-9 with TRBJ1-3, with D perhaps matching TRBD1 (6 bases). Germline CDR1 reads SEHNR; CDR2 reads FQNEAQ (reference sequence). CDR3 length: 15 residues. Trimming took off 5 bases at V and 0 bases at J, with 11 bases between the two ends.

The J gene is TRBJ1-5, the V gene TRBV10-2, with D possibly TRBD1 on 6 matching bases. V lost 8 bases, J lost 0 bases, and 23 bases lay in between. CDR1 WSHSY and CDR2 SAAADI come from the germline V gene. This CDR3 spans 18 amino acids. The CDR3 loop is CASGGQGPATDSNQPQHF. The CDR3 DNA reads TGCGCCAGCGGTGGCCAGGGGCCCGCGACCGATAGCAATCAGCCCCAGCATTTT.

The gene calls are TRBV15 and TRBJ2-7; 9 bases agree with TRBD1. CDR3 length equals 17 residues. The ends lost 1 base at V and 3 bases at J; junction bases unmatched: 10. Germline V gene data show CDR1 as LNHNV and CDR2 as YYDKDF (reference sequence). CDR3 residues: CATSRGERMTGGYEQYF. The DNA of the CDR3 is TGTGCCACCAGCAGAGGGGAGCGAATGACAGGGGGCTACGAGCAGTACTTC.